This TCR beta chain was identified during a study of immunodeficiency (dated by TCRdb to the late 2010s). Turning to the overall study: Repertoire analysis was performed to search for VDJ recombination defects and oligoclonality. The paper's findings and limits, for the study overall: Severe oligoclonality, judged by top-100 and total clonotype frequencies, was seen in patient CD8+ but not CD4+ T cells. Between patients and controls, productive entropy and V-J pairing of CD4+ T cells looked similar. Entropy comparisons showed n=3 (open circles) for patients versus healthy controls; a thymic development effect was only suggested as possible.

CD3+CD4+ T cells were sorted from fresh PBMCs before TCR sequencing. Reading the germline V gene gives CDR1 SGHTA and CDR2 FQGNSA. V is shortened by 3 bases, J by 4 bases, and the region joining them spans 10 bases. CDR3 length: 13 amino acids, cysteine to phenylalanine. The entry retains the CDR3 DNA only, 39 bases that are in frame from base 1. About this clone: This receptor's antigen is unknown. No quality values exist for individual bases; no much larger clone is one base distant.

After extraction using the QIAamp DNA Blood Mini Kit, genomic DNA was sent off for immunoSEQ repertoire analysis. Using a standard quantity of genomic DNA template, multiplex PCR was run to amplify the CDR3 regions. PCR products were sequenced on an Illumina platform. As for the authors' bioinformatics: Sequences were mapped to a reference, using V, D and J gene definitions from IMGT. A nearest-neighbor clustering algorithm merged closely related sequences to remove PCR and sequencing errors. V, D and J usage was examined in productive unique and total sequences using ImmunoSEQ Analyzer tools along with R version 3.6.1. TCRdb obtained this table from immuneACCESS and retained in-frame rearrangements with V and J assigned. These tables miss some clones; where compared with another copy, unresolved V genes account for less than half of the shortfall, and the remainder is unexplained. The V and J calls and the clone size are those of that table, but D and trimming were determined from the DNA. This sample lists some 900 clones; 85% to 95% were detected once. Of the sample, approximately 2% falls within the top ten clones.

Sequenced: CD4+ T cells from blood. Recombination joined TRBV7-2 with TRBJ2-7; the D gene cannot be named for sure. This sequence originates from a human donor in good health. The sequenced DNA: TGTGCCAGCAGCTTGGGGTCTGCGTACGAGCAGTACTTC. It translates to CASSLGSAYEQYF.